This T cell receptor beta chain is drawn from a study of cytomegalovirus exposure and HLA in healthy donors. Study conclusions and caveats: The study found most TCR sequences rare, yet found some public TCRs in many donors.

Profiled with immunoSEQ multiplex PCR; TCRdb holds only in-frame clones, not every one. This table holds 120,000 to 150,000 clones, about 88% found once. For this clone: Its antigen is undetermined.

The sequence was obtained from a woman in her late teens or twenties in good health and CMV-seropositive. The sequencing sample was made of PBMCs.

Here the CDR3 reads CASSPEATYNEQFF. The CDR3 region has the DNA TGCGCCAGCAGCCCGGAGGCTACCTACAATGAGCAGTTCTTC. The gene calls are TRBV5-1 and TRBJ2-1, with D possibly matching TRBD2 (5 bases). The CDR3 runs 14 residues. Deletions cut 4 bases from V and 2 bases from J, with 10 bases between. The germline gives CDR1 SGHRS, CDR2 YFSETQ.